This entry lists 5 T cell receptor beta chains sequenced from one sample in a study of blood T cell repertoires in COVID-19. This table comes from immunoSEQ multiplex PCR, and its TCRdb copy is limited to in-frame clones, with some not included. The sample holds fewer than 200,000 clones, around 85% seen once. The specimen sequenced was peripheral blood. These receptor sequences come from a man aged 50 to 59 with active or convalescent COVID-19.

The genes are TRBV4-2 and TRBJ1-4; no firm D call. V lost 0 bases and J lost 7, with 6 bases in between. The germline CDR1 and CDR2 sequences are LGHNA and YNFKEQ. The CDR3 loop spans 13 amino acids. CDR3 DNA: TGTGCCAGCAGCCAAGATTCGGGTGAAAAACTGTTTTTT. Translating gives CASSQDSGEKLFF.

V and J are TRBV21-1 and TRBJ2-7; the table gives TRBD2 as D, unverified against the DNA. TRBV21-1 has pseudogene status. The CDR3 is made up of 15 amino acids. Here the CDR3 reads CASSKVSVAGHEQYF. DNA of the CDR3: TGTGCCAGCAGCAAAGTGTCGGTAGCTGGCCACGAGCAGTACTTC.

The CDR3 DNA reads as TGCAGTGCTAGTCCTGCGGAGGGAAGCCCCTATGGCTACACCTTC. This codes for CSASPAEGSPYGYTF. J is TRBJ1-2 and V is TRBV20-1, with D uncertain. Between the trimmed V and J ends, which lost 3 bases and 4 bases, there was a span of 18 bases. Germline V gene data show CDR1 as DFQATT and CDR2 as SNEGSKA (reference sequence). The CDR3 consists of 15 residues.

The chain couples TRBV9 to TRBJ2-1; tentative D call: TRBD2 (5 bases). V was shortened by 0 bases and J by 3 bases, with 13 bases between the two germline ends. Germline V CDR1 and CDR2: SGDLS, YYNGEE. The CDR3 contains 16 residues. The CDR3 DNA sequence: TGTGCCAGCAGCGTAGGAGGGTCTCCGGTCTACAATGAGCAGTTCTTC. Residues: CASSVGGSPVYNEQFF.

The chain has TRBV30 and TRBJ1-4, with D possibly TRBD1 on 5 matching bases. CDR1 is GTSNPN and CDR2 is SVGIG in the germline V gene (reference sequence). The CDR3 is 15 amino acids. V gave up 1 base and J gave up 7 bases, with 16 bases separating them. CDR3 in amino acids: CAWSGKQEQSEKLFF. In nucleotides, the CDR3 is TGTGCCTGGAGTGGTAAACAGGAACAAAGTGAAAAACTGTTTTTT.